Presented here are 12 T cell receptor beta chains from one specimen sequenced in a study of blood T cell repertoires in COVID-19. The table came from immunoSEQ multiplex PCR; TCRdb's copy has only in-frame clones and leaves some out. The sample includes about 110,000 clones, over 80% seen only once; the top ten take roughly 4.4%. The sample comprised peripheral blood. Source of these receptors: a woman between 45 and 65 years old with acute or convalescent COVID-19.

This chain connects TRBV3-1 (or the pseudogene TRBV3-2) to TRBJ2-1; D is ambiguous. V gave up 1 base and J gave up 9 bases, with 7 bases separating them. The V gene's germline CDR1 is LGHDT and CDR2 YNNKEL (reference sequence). The CDR3 loop spans 12 amino acids. CDR3 DNA sequence: TGTGCCAGCAGCCAAGTTAGCAGTGAGCAGTTCTTC. Protein sequence: CASSQVSSEQFF.

This chain uses TRBV28 with TRBJ1-4, with D unclear. Trimming removed 5 bases from V and 3 bases from J, with 10 bases in between. CDR3 size: 14 residues. Looked up from germline, CDR1 is MDHEN and CDR2 is SYDVKM. CDR3 residues: CASSNRLANEKLFF. The CDR3 DNA is TGTGCCAGCAGTAACCGGCTAGCTAATGAAAAACTGTTTTTT.

CDR3 region: CASSSTLGGGYTF. CDR3 sequence (DNA): TGTGCCAGCAGCAGCACATTAGGGGGCGGCTACACCTTC. The chain uses TRBV5-4 and TRBJ1-2; 7 bases align to TRBD1. The CDR3 loop spans 13 amino acids. Germline-derived CDR1 and CDR2 are SGHNT and YYREEE (reference sequence). Trimming cost V 4 bases and J 8 bases; bases outside gene matches: 8. The full variable domain, completed using reference TRBV5-4 and TRBJ1-2, is ETGVTQSPTHLIKTRGQQVTLRCSSQSGHNTVSWYQQALGQGPQFIFQYYREEENGRGNFPPRFSGLQFPNYSSELNVNALELDDSALYLCASSSTLGGGYTFGSGTRLTVV.

The genes are TRBV2 and TRBJ2-1; D is perhaps TRBD2 (5 bases). The CDR3 totals 11 residues. Trimming left V 7 bases short and J 9 bases short, with 10 bases between. The germline V gene has CDR1 SNHLY and CDR2 FYNNEI. CDR3 coding DNA: TGTGCCAGCATCCGGGAAGTTGAGCAGTTCTTC. It translates to CASIREVEQFF.

The chain employs TRBV2 and TRBJ1-3; no clear D. V gave up 5 bases and J gave up 8 bases, with 13 bases separating them. Germline values: CDR1 SNHLY, CDR2 FYNNEI. The CDR3 length is 13 residues. The CDR3 region has the DNA TGTGCCAGCAGTCTACCGGAGGGTTACACCATATATTTT. It yields the protein CASSLPEGYTIYF.

This chain uses TRBV28 with TRBJ2-7, with 10 bases matching TRBD2. The germline V gene encodes CDR1 MDHEN and CDR2 SYDVKM. Trimming at V came to 6 bases and at J to 0 bases, leaving 8 bases not matched to a gene. CDR3 length equals 16 residues. Here the CDR3 DNA reads TGTGCCAGCAGAGGAGAGACTAGCGGGCGCTCCTACGAGCAGTACTTC. It codes for CASRGETSGRSYEQYF.

The rearrangement joins TRBV28 to TRBJ1-4; the D gene is possibly TRBD1 (5 bases). The ends were cut back, 2 bases at V and 7 bases at J, with 14 bases in the middle. Germline V gene sequence: CDR1 MDHEN, CDR2 SYDVKM. CDR3 length: 15 residues. CDR3: CASSLTLGQSEKLFF. CDR3 nucleotides: TGTGCCAGCAGTTTAACGCTGGGGCAATCTGAAAAACTGTTTTTT.

This clone is a singleton in its sample. This chain uses TRBV18 with TRBJ2-1, with D hard to call. V was shortened by 3 bases and J by 0 bases, with 9 bases between the two germline ends. This CDR3 has 15 residues. In germline, CDR1 is KGHSH, CDR2 LQKENI. The CDR3 here is CASSPFRFSYNEQFF. The CDR3 nucleotides read TGTGCCAGCTCACCTTTTAGATTCTCCTACAATGAGCAGTTCTTC.

The chain couples TRBV19 to TRBJ1-2, with 8 bases identical to TRBD1. This CDR3 region has 15 residues. The germline V gene encodes CDR1 LNHDA and CDR2 SQIVND (reference sequence). Trimming at V came to 3 bases and at J to 7 bases, leaving 10 bases not matched to a gene. CDR3 nucleotides: TGTGCCAGTAGTATTGGTCAGGGGGCGTCTTCTGGCTACACCTTC. Protein: CASSIGQGASSGYTF. Using reference TRBV19 and TRBJ1-2 for the parts outside the CDR3, the full variable domain is DGGITQSPKYLFRKEGQNVTLSCEQNLNHDAMYWYRQDPGQGLRLIYYSQIVNDFQKGDIAEGYSVSREKKESFPLTVTSAQKNPTAFYLCASSIGQGASSGYTFGSGTRLTVV.

The V gene is TRBV10-3, the J gene TRBJ1-2; the D is unclear. The V gene lost 0 bases and the J gene lost 8 bases, with 10 bases spanning the gap. This CDR3 is 13 amino acids long. Per germline, CDR1 ENHRY and CDR2 SYGVKD. The CDR3 DNA follows: TGTGCCATCAGTGAGTCGGAGGGTCTCGGCTACACCTTC. Its translation: CAISESEGLGYTF.

On this clone itself: No DNA is shown, since the ends of the CDR3 on it are uncertain; the CDR3 is the one TCRdb lists. This chain links TRBV12-2 with TRBJ2-7; TRBD2, as called in the table, went unchecked against the DNA. TRBV12-2 counts as a pseudogene. The CDR3 has 17 residues if both end residues are counted. CDR3 loop: CASRSQVGSGSRYEQYF.

The rearrangement uses TRBV5-6 and TRBJ1-3; D is perhaps TRBD1 (6 bases). CDR1 is SGHDT and CDR2 is YYEEEE in the germline V gene. The CDR3 totals 15 residues. V was cut by 2 bases and J by 0 bases, with 9 bases left in between. For the CDR3, the DNA is TGTGCCAGCAGCTTTTCAGGGGCCTCTGGAAACACCATATATTTT. Its translation is CASSFSGASGNTIYF.